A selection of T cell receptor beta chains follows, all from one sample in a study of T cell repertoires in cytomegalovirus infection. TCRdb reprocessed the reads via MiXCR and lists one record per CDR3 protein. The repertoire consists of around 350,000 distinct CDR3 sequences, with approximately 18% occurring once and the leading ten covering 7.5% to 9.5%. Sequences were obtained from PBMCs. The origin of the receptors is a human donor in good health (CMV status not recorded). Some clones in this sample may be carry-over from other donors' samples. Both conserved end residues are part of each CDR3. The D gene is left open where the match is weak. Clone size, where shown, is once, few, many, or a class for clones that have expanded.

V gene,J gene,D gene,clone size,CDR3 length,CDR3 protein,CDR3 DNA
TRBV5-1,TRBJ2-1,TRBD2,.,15,CASSLAAGVDNEQFF,TGCGCCAGCAGCTTGGCTGCGGGAGTGGACAATGAGCAGTTCTTC
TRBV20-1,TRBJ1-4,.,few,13,CSATPGPWEKLFF,TGCAGTGCCACTCCGGGGCCCTGGGAAAAACTGTTTTTT
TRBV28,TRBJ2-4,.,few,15,CASSLQQVAKNIQYF,TGTGCCAGCAGTTTACAGCAAGTAGCCAAAAACATTCAGTACTTC
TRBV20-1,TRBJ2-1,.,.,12,CSARELSGTQFF,TGCAGTGCTAGAGAATTGTCGGGAACCCAGTTCTTC
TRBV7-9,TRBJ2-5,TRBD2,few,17,CASSRGTSGSVQETQYF,TGTGCCAGCAGCCGGGGGACTAGCGGGAGTGTCCAAGAGACCCAGTACTTC
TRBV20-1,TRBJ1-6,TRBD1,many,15,CSASRRQGVNSPLHF,TGCAGTGCTAGCCGGCGACAGGGGGTAAATTCACCCCTCCACTTT
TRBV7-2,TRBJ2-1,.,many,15,CASSSLGGSYNEQFF,TGTGCCAGCAGCTCTCTCGGCGGTTCCTACAATGAGCAGTTCTTC
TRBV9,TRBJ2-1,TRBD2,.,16,CASSPRDSGRSGEQFF,TGTGCCAGCAGCCCTCGGGATAGCGGGAGATCGGGTGAGCAGTTCTTC
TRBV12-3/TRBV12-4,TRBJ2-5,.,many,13,CASSFTGRETQYF,TGTGCCAGCAGTTTTACGGGGAGAGAGACCCAGTACTTC
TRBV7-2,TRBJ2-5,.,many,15,CASSQNWRQAGNQYF,TGTGCCAGCAGTCAGAACTGGAGACAGGCGGGAAACCAGTACTTC
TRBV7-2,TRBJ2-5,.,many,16,CASSGGKISPLETQYF,TGTGCCAGCAGTGGGGGCAAGATTAGCCCTCTCGAGACCCAGTACTTC
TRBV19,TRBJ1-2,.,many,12,CASSTRKVGYTF,TGTGCCAGTAGTACCCGCAAGGTTGGCTACACCTTC
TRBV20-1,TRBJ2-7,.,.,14,CSARASGPLDEQYF,TGCAGTGCTAGAGCCTCGGGACCCCTAGACGAGCAGTACTTC
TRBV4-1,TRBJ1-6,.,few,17,CASSQRWPSSYNSPLHF,TGCGCCAGCAGCCAAAGATGGCCTAGCTCCTATAATTCACCCCTCCACTTT
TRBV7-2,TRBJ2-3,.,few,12,CASSLFSDTQYF,TGTGCCAGCAGCTTATTTTCAGATACGCAGTATTTT
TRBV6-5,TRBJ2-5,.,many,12,CASSSTRETQYF,TGTGCCAGCAGTTCCACTAGGGAGACCCAGTACTTC
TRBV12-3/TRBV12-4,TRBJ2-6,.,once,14,CASQEGSGANVLTF,TGTGCCAGCCAGGAAGGTTCGGGGGCCAACGTCCTGACTTTC
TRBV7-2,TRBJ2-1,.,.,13,CASSLVSDNEQFF,TGTGCCAGCAGCTTAGTGTCCGACAATGAGCAGTTCTTC
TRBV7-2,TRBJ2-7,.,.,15,CASSLRQLTGSEQYF,TGTGCCAGCAGCTTAAGGCAGCTAACGGGAAGCGAGCAGTACTTC
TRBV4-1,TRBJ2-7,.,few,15,CASSYGIAVNGEQYF,TGCGCCAGCAGCTACGGGATAGCGGTGAATGGCGAGCAGTACTTC
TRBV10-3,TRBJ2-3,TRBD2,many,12,CAIGTRMDTQYF,TGTGCCATTGGGACTAGGATGGATACGCAGTATTTT
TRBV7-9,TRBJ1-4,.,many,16,CASSFSRGRSGEKLFF,TGTGCCAGCAGTTTTAGCAGGGGACGGTCCGGTGAAAAACTGTTTTTT
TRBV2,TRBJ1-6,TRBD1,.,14,CATHPGQSESPLHF,TGTGCCACCCACCCGGGACAGTCCGAATCACCCCTCCACTTT
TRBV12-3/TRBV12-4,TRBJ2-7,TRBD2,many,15,CASCKGTSGPYEQYF,TGTGCCAGCTGCAAAGGGACTAGCGGACCCTACGAGCAGTACTTC
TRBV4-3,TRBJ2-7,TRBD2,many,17,CASSLGTSGLSSYEQYF,TGCGCCAGCAGCCTAGGGACTAGCGGCTTATCCTCCTACGAGCAGTACTTC
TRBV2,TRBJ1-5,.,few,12,CASSEDAQPQHF,TGTGCCAGCAGTGAGGATGCTCAGCCCCAGCATTTT
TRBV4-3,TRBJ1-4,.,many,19,CASSQVSVGAGTANEKLFF,TGCGCCAGCAGCCAAGTTTCTGTCGGAGCAGGGACGGCTAATGAAAAACTGTTTTTT
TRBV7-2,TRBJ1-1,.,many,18,CASSLKPLFIRENTEAFF,TGTGCCAGCAGCCTAAAACCCCTCTTCATTAGGGAGAACACTGAAGCTTTCTTT
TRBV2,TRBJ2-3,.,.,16,CASSEAAGGSTDTQYF,TGTGCCAGCAGTGAAGCGGCAGGCGGGAGCACAGATACGCAGTATTTT
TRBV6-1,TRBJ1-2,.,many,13,CASSWGRGTGYTF,TGTGCCAGCAGTTGGGGACGGGGAACTGGCTACACCTTC
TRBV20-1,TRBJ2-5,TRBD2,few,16,CSAPGTSGYHQETQYF,TGCAGTGCCCCCGGGACTAGCGGCTACCACCAAGAGACCCAGTACTTC
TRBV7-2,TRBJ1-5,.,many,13,CASSLTSYQPQHF,TGTGCCAGCAGCTTAACCAGCTATCAGCCCCAGCATTTT
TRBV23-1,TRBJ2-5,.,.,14,CASSQSWGGETQYF,TGCGCCAGCAGTCAATCCTGGGGCGGAGAGACCCAGTACTTC
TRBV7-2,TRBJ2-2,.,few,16,CASNQGGFANTGELFF,TGTGCCAGCAACCAGGGGGGATTCGCGAACACCGGGGAGCTGTTTTTT